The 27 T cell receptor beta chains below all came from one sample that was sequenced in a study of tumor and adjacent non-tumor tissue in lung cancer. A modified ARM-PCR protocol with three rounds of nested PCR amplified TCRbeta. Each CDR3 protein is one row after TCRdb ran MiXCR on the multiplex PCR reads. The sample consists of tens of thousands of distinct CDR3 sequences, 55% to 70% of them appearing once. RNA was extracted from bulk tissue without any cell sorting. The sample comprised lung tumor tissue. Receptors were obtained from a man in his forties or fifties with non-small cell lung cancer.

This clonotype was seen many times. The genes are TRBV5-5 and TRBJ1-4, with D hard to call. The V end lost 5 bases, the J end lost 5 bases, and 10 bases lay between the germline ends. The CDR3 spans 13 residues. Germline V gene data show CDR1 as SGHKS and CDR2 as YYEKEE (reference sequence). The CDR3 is CASSAQRNEKLFF. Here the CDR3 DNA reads TGTGCCAGCAGTGCTCAGAGAAATGAAAAACTGTTTTTT.

The CDR3 region has the DNA TGTGCCAGCATATGGGGGGGCTGGGTTAGCAATCAGCCCCAGCATTTT. Translating it yields CASIWGGWVSNQPQHF. The V gene is TRBV7-3, the J gene TRBJ1-5, with a tentative D call TRBD1 (6 bases). Germline V gene data show CDR1 as SGHTA and CDR2 as FQGTGA. V lost 7 bases, J lost 0 bases, and 16 bases lay in between. This CDR3 is built from 16 residues.

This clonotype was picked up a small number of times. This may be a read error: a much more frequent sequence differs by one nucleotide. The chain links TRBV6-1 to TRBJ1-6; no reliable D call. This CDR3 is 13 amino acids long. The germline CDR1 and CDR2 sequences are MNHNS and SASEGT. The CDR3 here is CVSTPLHNSPLHF. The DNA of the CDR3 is TGTGTCAGCACCCCCCTGCATAATTCACCCCTCCACTTT.

The CDR3 DNA is TGTGCCAGCAGCCTCGGGGCTGGCTACACCTTC. As protein: CASSLGAGYTF. The chain uses TRBV12-3 or TRBV12-4 and TRBJ1-2, with D possibly being TRBD1 (5 bases). Trimming took off 6 bases at V and 7 bases at J, with 9 bases between the two ends. The CDR3 contains 11 residues.

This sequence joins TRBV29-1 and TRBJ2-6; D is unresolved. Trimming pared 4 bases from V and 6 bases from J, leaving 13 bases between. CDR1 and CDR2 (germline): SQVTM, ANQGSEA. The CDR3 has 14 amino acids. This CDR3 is CSVGELVAANVLTF. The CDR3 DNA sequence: TGCAGCGTTGGAGAGCTAGTGGCGGCCAACGTCCTGACTTTC.

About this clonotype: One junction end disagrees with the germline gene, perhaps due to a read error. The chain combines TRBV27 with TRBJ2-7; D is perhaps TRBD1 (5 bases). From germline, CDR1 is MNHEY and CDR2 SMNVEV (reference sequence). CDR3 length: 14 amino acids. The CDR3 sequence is CASSGASNAYEQYF. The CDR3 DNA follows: TGTGCCAGCAGTGGGGCCTCGAACGCCTACGAACAGTACTTC.

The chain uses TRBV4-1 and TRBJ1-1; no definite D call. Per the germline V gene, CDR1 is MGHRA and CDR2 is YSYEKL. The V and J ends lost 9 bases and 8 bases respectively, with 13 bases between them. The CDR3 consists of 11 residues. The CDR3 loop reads CARVVRQEAFF. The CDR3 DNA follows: TGCGCCAGAGTCGTGAGGCAAGAAGCTTTCTTT.

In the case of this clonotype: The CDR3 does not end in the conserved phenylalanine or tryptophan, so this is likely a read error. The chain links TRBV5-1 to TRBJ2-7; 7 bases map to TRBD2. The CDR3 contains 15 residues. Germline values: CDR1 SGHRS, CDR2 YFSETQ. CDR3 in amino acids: CASSGLGTNSYEQYL. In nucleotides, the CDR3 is TGTGCCAGCAGCGGGCTGGGGACTAACTCCTACGAGCAGTACCTC.

The CDR3, as DNA: TGTGCCAGCAGCACCCAGGGGCCCGGTGGAAAACTGTTTTTT. Its translation: CASSTQGPGGKLFF. The chain combines TRBV28 with TRBJ1-4; D may be TRBD1 (6 bases). V was clipped by 6 bases and J by 10 bases, with 18 bases between them. This CDR3 has 14 amino acids. CDR1 is MDHEN and CDR2 is SYDVKM in the germline V gene.

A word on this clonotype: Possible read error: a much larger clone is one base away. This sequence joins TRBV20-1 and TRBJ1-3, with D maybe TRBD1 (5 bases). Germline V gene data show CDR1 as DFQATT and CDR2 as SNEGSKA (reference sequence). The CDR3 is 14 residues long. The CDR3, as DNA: TGCTGTGCTAGCTCGGTTGACAGAGGTGACACCATATATTTT. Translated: CCASSVDRGDTIYF.

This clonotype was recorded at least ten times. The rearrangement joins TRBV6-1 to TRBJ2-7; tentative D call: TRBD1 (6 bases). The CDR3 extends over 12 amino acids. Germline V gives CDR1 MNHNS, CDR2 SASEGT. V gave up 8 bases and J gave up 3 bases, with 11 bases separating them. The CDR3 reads CASWTDLYEQYF. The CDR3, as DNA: TGTGCCAGCTGGACAGACCTCTACGAGCAGTACTTC.

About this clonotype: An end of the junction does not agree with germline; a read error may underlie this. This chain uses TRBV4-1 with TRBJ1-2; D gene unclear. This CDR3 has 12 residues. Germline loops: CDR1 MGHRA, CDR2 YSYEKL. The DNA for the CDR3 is TGCGCCAGCAGCGCCCAAACCTATGGCTACATCTTC. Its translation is CASSAQTYGYIF.

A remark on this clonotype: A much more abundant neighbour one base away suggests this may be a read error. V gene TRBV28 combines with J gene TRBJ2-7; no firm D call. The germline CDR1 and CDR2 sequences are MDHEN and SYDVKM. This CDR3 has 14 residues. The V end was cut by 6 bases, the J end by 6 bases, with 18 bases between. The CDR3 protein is CASRPTRSTTEQYF. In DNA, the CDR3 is TGTGCCAGCAGGCCGACAAGGAGTACTACCGAGCAGTACTTC.

CDR3 region: CASRASGTDTEAFF. CDR3 DNA sequence: TGCGCCAGCAGGGCCAGCGGGACGGACACTGAAGCTTTCTTT. The rearrangement joins TRBV5-1 to TRBJ1-1; possibly TRBD1 for D (5 bases). Germline lookup yields CDR1 SGHRS and CDR2 YFSETQ. The V gene lost 5 bases and the J gene lost 3 bases, with 14 bases spanning the gap. This CDR3 has 14 amino acids.

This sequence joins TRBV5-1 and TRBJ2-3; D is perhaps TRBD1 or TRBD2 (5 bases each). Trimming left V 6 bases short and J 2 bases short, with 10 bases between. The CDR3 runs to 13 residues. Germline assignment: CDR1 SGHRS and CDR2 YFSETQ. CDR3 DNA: TGCGCCAGCAAGGTGGGGACCACAGATACGCAGTATTTT. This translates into CASKVGTTDTQYF.

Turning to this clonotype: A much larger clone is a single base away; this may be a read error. The CDR3 reads CAGSTRGGWPTDTQYF. The CDR3 region has the DNA TGTGCCGGCAGTACCCGGGGGGGCTGGCCCACAGATACGCAGTATTTT. V is TRBV6-9 and J is TRBJ2-3, with 8 positions matching TRBD2. The CDR3 length is 16 residues. Germline CDR1 and CDR2: MNHGY and SVAAGI.

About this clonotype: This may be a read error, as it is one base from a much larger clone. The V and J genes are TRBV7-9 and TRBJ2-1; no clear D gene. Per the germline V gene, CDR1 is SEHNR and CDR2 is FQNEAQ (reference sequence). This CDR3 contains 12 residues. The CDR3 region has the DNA TGTGCCAGCAGCTCCAGTGTTGGTGAGCAGATCTTC. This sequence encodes CASSSSVGEQIF.

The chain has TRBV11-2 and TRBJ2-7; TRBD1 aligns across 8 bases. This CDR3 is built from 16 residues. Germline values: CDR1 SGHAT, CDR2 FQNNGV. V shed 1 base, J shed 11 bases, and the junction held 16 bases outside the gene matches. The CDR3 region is CASSLALQGQALVKYF. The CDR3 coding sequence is TGTGCCAGCAGCTTAGCACTTCAGGGACAGGCTTTGGTGAAGTACTTC.

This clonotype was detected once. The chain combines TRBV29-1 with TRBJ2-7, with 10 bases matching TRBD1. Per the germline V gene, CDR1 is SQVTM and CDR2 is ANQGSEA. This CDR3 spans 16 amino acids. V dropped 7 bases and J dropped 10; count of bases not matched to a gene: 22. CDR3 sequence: CSANLGQGTILSEQYF. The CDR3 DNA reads TGCAGCGCCAACCTGGGACAGGGGACAATTCTCTCCGAACAGTACTTC.

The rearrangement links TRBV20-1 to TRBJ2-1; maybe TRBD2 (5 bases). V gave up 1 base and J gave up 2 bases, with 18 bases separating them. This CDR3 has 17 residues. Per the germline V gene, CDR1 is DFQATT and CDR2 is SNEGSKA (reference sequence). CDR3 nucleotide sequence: TGCAGTGCTAGAGCTCGGTCGGGGTTGCCCCCCTACAATGAGCAGTTCTTC. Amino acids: CSARARSGLPPYNEQFF.

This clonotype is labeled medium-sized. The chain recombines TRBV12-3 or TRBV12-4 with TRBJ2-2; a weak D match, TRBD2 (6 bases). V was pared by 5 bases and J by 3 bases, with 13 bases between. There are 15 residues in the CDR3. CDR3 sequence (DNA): TGTGCCAGCAGTCGACTAGGGCTGGACACCGGGGAGCTGTTTTTT. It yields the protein CASSRLGLDTGELFF.

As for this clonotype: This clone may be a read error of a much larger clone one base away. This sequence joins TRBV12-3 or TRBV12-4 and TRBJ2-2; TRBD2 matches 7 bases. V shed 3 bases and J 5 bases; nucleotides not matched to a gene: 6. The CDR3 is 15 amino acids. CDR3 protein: CASSFLVSGTGELFF. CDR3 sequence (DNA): TGTGCCAGCAGTTTCTTGGTTAGCGGGACCGGGGAGCTGTTTTTT.

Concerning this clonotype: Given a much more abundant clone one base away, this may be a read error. The CDR3 loop reads CACSYSDRGSTEAFF. The CDR3 DNA reads as TGTGCCTGCAGTTACTCCGACAGGGGAAGCACTGAAGCTTTCTTT. This chain connects TRBV6-6 to TRBJ1-1; TRBD1 agrees at 8 bases. The germline V gene has CDR1 MNHNY and CDR2 SVGAGI (reference sequence). The CDR3 totals 15 residues.

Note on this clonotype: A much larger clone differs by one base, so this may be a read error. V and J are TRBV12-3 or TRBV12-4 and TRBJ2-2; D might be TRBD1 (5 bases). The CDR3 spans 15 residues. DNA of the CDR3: TGTGCCAGCAGTTTAGTACCAGGGTCCACCAGGGAGCTGTTTTTT. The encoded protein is CASSLVPGSTRELFF.

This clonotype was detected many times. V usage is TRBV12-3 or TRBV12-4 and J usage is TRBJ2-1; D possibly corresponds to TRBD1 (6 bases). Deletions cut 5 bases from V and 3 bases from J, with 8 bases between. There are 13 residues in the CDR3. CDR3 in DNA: TGTGCCAGCAGTGGGGACAACTACAATGAGCAGTTCTTC. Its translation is CASSGDNYNEQFF.

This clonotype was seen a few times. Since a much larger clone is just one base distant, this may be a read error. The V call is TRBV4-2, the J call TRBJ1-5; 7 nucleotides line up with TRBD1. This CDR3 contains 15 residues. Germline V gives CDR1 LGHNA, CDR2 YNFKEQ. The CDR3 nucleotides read TGTGCCAGCAGCCACCTGGGGGACAGCTATCAGCCCCAGCGTTTT. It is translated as CASSHLGDSYQPQRF.

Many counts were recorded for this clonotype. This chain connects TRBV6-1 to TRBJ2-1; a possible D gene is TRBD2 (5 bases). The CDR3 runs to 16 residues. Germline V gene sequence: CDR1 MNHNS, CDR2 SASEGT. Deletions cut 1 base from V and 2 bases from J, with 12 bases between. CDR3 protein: CASSEGADPAYNEQFF. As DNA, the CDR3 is TGTGCCAGCAGTGAAGGAGCGGACCCTGCCTACAATGAGCAGTTCTTC.